The present T cell receptor beta chain was sequenced within a study of read filtering for tumor transcriptome and immune sequencing. The germline CDR1 and CDR2 sequences are MGHRA and YSYEKL. CDR3 length: 18 residues. Details on this clonotype: A much larger clone sits a single nucleotide away, making a read error possible.

Molecular barcoded adaptors covering alpha/delta and beta/gamma chains were used on approximately 400 ng RNA. MiXCR, applied by TCRdb to the reads, yields one record per CDR3 protein. The repertoire consists of more than 100,000 distinct CDR3 sequences, with about 12% occurring once and the leading ten covering 7% to 9%. The chain couples TRBV4-1 to TRBJ1-5; no definite D call. This sequence was found in a donor at least 40 years old with multiple myeloma. Sample: a population of CD138-negative cells sorted from bone marrow. In DNA form, the CDR3 reads TGCGCCAGCAGCCAAGTGGTACGTGACTGGAGTAGCAGTCAGCCCCAGCATTTT. As protein: CASSQVVRDWSSSQPQHF.